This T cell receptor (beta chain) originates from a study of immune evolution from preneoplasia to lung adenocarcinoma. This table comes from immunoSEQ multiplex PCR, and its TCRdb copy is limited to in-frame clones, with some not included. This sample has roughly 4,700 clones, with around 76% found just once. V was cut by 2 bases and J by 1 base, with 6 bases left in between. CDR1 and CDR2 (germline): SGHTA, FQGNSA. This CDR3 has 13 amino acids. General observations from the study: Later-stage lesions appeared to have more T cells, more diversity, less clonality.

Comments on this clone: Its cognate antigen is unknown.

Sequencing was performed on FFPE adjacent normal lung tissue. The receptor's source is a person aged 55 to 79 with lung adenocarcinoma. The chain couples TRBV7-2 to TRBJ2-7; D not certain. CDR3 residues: CASSLTASYEQYF. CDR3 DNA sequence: TGTGCCAGCAGCTTAACAGCGTCCTACGAGCAGTACTTC. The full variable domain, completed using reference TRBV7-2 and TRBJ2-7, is GAGVSQSPSNKVTEKGKDVELRCDPISGHTALYWYRQSLGQGLEFLIYFQGNSAPDKSGLPSDRFSAERTGGSVSTLTIQRTQQEDSAVYLCASSLTASYEQYFGPGTRLTVT.